This section outlines one TCR beta chain sequence together with its context. This CDR3 region has 12 residues. CDR1 and CDR2 (germline): DFQATT, SNEGSKA (reference sequence). The V gene lost 3 bases and the J gene lost 8 bases, with 13 bases spanning the gap. This entry is derived from a study of blood T cell repertoires in COVID-19. The table came from immunoSEQ multiplex PCR; TCRdb's copy has only in-frame clones and leaves some out. The sample gives approximately 290,000 clones, more than 85% of which show up once; more than 0.75% is in the top ten. The chain joins TRBV20-1 to TRBJ1-2, with D possibly being TRBD1 (6 bases). This clonotype was obtained from a man aged 25 to 40 with acute or convalescent COVID-19. The material sequenced was peripheral blood. The CDR3 reads CSASKQGGGYTF. DNA for the CDR3: TGCAGTGCTAGTAAACAGGGTGGCGGCTACACCTTC.